The T cell receptor (beta chain) described here comes from a study of vaccination and CD4 T cells after COVID-19. Study-wide context: Overlapping spike peptides from SARS-CoV-2, HCoV-NL63, HCoV-OC43 and HCoV-229E served to stimulate the cells. Whole-study results and caveats: Convalescent patients' vaccine-specific clones were spike mono-reactive in 304 of 307 cases.

Germline assignment: CDR1 MDHEN and CDR2 SYDVKM. Trimming at V came to 5 bases and at J to 5 bases, leaving 7 bases not matched to a gene. The length of the CDR3 is 14 residues. The Oncomine TCR Beta short-read assay sequenced DNA from cultured CD4+ T cells. TCRdb passed the PCR reads through MiXCR, listing each CDR3 protein once. The table has 17,000 or so distinct CDR3 sequences, more than 40% seen once. Of note for this clonotype: Its target is unknown.

Sample treatment: roughly ten-day PBMC culture with coronavirus spike peptide pools or control peptides (ViraFEST assay). The source of this sequence is a human donor who had recovered from COVID-19. V usage is TRBV28 and J usage is TRBJ1-1; TRBD1 aligns across 8 bases. The source was CD4+ T cells from blood, cultured in vitro, collected before SARS-CoV-2 vaccination. CDR3 amino acids: CASSVRGRGTEAFF. CDR3 bases: TGTGCCAGCAGTGTCAGGGGGCGCGGGACTGAAGCTTTCTTT.